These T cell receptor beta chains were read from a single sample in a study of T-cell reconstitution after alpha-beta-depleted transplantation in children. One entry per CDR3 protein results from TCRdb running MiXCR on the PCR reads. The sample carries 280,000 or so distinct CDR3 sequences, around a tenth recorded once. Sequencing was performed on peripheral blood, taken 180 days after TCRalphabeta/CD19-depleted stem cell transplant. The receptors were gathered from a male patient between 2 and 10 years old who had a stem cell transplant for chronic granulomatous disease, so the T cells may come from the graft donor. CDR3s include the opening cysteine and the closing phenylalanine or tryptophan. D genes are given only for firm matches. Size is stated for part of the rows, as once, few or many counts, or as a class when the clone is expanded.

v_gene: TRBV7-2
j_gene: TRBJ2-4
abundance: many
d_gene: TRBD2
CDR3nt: TGTGCCAGCAGCTTGGGTACTAGCGGGCACATTCAGTACTTC
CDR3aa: CASSLGTSGHIQYF

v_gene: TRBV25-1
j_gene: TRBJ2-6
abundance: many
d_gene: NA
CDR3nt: TGTGCCAGCAGAGGGGCTGGGGCCAACGTCCTGACTTTC
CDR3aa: CASRGAGANVLTF

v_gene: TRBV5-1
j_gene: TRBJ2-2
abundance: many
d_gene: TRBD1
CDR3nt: TGCGCCAGCAGCTATCGACAGGGGGGGCGCACCGGGGAGCTGTTTTTT
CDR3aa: CASSYRQGGRTGELFF

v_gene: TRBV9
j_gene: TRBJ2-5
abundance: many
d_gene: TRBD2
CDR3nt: TGTGCCAGCAGCGTAGAGTTTAGCAGGGAGGGCGAGACCCAGTACTTC
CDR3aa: CASSVEFSREGETQYF

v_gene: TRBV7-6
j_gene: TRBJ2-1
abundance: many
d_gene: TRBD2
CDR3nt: TGTGCCAGCAGCTTAGGTCAGACTAGCGGCGTCTACAATGAGCAGTTCTTC
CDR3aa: CASSLGQTSGVYNEQFF

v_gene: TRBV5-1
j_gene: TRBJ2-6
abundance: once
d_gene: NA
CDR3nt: TGCGCCAGCAGCCACAGTAGCTCTGGGGCCAACGTCCTGACTTTC
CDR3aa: CASSHSSSGANVLTF

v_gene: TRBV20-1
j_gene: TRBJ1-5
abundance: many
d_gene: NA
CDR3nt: TGCAGTGCTAGATTCTCGAGCATCTGGGGGCAGCCCCAGCATTTT
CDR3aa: CSARFSSIWGQPQHF

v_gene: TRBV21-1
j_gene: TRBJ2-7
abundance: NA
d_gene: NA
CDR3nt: TGTGCCAGCAGCAAAGTGAGGAAGGGGAAGTACGAGCAGTACTTC
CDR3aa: CASSKVRKGKYEQYF

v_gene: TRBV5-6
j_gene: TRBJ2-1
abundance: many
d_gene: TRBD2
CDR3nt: TGTGCCAGCAGCTTTGGGACTAGCGGGAGTATAGGGCAGTTCTTC
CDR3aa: CASSFGTSGSIGQFF

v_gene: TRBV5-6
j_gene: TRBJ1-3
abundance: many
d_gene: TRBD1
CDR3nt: TGTGCCAGCAGCTTCGACAGGGGACCTGGAAACACCATATATTTT
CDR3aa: CASSFDRGPGNTIYF

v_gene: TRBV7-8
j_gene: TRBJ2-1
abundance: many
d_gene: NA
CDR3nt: TGTGCCAGCAGCTTAGGAGTGACTTGGGGGTCGCCTTCCTACAATGAGCAGTTCTTC
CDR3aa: CASSLGVTWGSPSYNEQFF

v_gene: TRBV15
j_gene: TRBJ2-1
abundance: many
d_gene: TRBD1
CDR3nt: TGTGCCACCAGCAGAGGGATCAACCCCGGGACAGGGGGAGAAGGCTCCTACAATGAGCAGTTCTTC
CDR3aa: CATSRGINPGTGGEGSYNEQFF

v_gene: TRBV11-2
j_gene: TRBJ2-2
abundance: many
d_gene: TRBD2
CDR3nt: TGTGCCAGCCACCTCGCGGGGGGGAGCGGGGAGCTGTTTTTT
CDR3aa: CASHLAGGSGELFF

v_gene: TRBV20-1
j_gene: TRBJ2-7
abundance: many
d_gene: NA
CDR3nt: TGCAGTGCTACCCCCTGGGACACCGCGCTCTACGAGCAGTACTTC
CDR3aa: CSATPWDTALYEQYF

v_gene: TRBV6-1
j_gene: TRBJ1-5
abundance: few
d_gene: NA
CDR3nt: TGTGCCAGCAGTGAAGTAACCCCGAGGGATCAGCCCCAGCATTTT
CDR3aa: CASSEVTPRDQPQHF

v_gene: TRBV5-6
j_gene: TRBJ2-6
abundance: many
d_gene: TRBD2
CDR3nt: TGTGCCAGCAGCTTGTACGGGACTAGCGGGTACTCTGGGGCCAACGTCCTGACTTTC
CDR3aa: CASSLYGTSGYSGANVLTF

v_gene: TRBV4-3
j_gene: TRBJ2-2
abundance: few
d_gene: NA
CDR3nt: TGCGCCAGCCGCAAGGGCCGGGGAACCGGGGAGCTGTTTTTT
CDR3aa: CASRKGRGTGELFF

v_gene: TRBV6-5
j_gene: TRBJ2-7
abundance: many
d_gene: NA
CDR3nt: TGTGCCAGCAGTTCACGGGCCTCACTCGGCGGGCAGTACTTC
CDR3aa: CASSSRASLGGQYF

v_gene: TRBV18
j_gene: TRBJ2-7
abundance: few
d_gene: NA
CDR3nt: TGTGCCAGCTCACCTCTGGACATAACTTACGAGCAGTACTTC
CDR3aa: CASSPLDITYEQYF

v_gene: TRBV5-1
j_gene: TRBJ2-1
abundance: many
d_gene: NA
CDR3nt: TGCGCCAGCAGCTTGATCCAGGGGGGATTAAACGAGCAGTTCTTC
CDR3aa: CASSLIQGGLNEQFF

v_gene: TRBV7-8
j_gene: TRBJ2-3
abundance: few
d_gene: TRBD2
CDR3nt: TGTGCCAGCAGCGCGGGACTAGCGGGAATCACAGATACGCAGTATTTT
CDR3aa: CASSAGLAGITDTQYF

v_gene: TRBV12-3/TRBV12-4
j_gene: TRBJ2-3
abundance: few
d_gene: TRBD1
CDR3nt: TGTGCCAGCAGAGGGTCAGGGGGACAGGCAGATACGCAGTATTTT
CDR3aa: CASRGSGGQADTQYF

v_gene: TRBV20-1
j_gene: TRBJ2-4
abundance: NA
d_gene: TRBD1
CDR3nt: TGCAGTGGGTCCCCCGGGACAGGGGGCGCAAAAGCCAAAAACATTCAGTACTTC
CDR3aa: CSGSPGTGGAKAKNIQYF

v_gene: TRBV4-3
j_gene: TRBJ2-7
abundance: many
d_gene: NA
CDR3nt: TGCGCCAGCAGCCAAGATCCACTGCGGGAGCAGTACTTC
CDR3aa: CASSQDPLREQYF

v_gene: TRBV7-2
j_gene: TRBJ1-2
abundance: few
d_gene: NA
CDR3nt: TGTGCCAGCAGCTTAGGTCCAGAGGCCTATGGCTACACCTTC
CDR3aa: CASSLGPEAYGYTF

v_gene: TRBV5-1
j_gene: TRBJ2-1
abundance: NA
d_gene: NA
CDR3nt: TGCGCCAGCAGCCTAGATAGACAGGGAGGGAATGAGCAGTTCTTC
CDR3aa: CASSLDRQGGNEQFF

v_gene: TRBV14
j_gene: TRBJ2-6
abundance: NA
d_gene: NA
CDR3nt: TGTGCCAGCAGCCAAAGCAGGGCCATCAACGTCCTGACTTTC
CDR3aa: CASSQSRAINVLTF

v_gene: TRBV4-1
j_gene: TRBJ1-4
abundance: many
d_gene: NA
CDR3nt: TGCGCCAGCAGCCAAAGTCTAAAGGAAAAACTGTTTTTT
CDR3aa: CASSQSLKEKLFF

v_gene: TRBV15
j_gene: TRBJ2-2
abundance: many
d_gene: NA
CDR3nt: TGTGCCACCAGCAGAATATTTGGCTATTACACCGGGGAGCTGTTTTTT
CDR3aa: CATSRIFGYYTGELFF

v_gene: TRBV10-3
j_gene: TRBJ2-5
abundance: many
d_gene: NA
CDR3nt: TGTGCCATCAGTCATCTACAGGGACAAGAGACCCAGTACTTC
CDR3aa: CAISHLQGQETQYF

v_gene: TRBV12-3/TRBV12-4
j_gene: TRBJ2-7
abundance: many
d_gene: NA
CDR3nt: TGTGCCAGCAGTCCCAAGGGGTTCTCCTACGAGCAGTACTTC
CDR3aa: CASSPKGFSYEQYF

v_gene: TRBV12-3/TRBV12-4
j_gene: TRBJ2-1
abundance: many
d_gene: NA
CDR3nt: TGTGCCAGCGCCAGAGCGGATACCTACAATGAGCAGTTCTTC
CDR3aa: CASARADTYNEQFF

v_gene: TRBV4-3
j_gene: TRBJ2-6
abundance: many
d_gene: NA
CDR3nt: TGCGCCAGCAGCCAAGATGCTGGGGCCAACGTCCTGACTTTC
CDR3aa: CASSQDAGANVLTF

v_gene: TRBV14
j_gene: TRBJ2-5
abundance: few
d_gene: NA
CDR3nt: TGTGCCAGCAGCCATAGACCGAGAGAGACCCAGTACTTC
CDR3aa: CASSHRPRETQYF

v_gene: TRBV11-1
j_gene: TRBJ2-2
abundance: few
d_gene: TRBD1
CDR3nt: TGTGCCAGCAGGGAATACAGGGGGATCGTGAACACCGGGGAGCTGTTTTTT
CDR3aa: CASREYRGIVNTGELFF

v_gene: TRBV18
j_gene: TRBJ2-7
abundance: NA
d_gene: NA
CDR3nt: TGTGCCAGCTCACCCGGCGTGGACAGCTACGAGCAGTACTTC
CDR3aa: CASSPGVDSYEQYF